Sequencing of this T cell receptor (beta chain) was carried out in a study of human thymus T cells. Points from the study as a whole: Gene usage for V and J segments appeared biased in thymic and blood repertoires. The related literature has documented a marked overlap of thymic repertoires among unrelated individuals.

In the case of this clone: Its antigen is still unknown.

Only in-frame clones appear in the TCRdb table, and some are missing; sequencing was by immunoSEQ multiplex PCR. The table records some 130,000 clones, around 94% of them present only once. The thymus tissue came from resections taken during corrective heart surgery. CDR1 and CDR2 (germline): SGHTA, FQGNSA. The V and J ends lost 1 base and 2 bases respectively, with 7 bases between them. This CDR3 region has 14 residues. The gene calls are TRBV7-2 and TRBJ2-3; D gene unclear. The clonotype comes from a boy less than two years old with a congenital heart defect but otherwise immunologically healthy. The specimen sequenced was thymus tissue. CDR3 residues: CASSLEQYTDTQYF. The CDR3 DNA is TGTGCCAGCAGCTTAGAGCAATACACAGATACGCAGTATTTT.